This T cell receptor beta chain stems from a study of T cell repertoires in cytomegalovirus infection (dated by TCRdb to the late 2010s). Some background on the complete study: Because public TCR beta signatures pointed to carriage of CMV infection together with the matching HLA type, the HLA type of each donor mattered for the analysis. The investigation overall reported the following: In both this cohort and an independent 352-donor cohort, the cumulative frequency of public TCR beta family members distinguished carriers of CMV infection plus the relevant HLA type. The ex vivo response was dominated by HLA-C-restricted CMV-specific TCR beta clonotypes, which also provided the single most frequent clonotype in two of eight donors.

This clonotype was counted many times. Which antigen it targets is not known. The junction shows a germline mismatch at one end, possibly a read error. Sequencing took place on an Illumina HiSeq 1500. The raw public data were reprocessed by TCRdb itself: fastp quality trimming at Q25, MiXCR clonotype calling, in-frame beta chains only. CDR3 protein sequences are deduplicated, and each keeps its most common genes and DNA. The sample has more than 200,000 distinct CDR3 sequences on record, 8% to 9.5% of them singletons. The ten most abundant clones make up roughly 16% of the sample. CDR1 and CDR2, per the germline V gene, are SNHLY and FYNNEI. The CDR3 holds 13 amino acids from the cysteine to the phenylalanine. The kept DNA is CDR3 alone, 39 bases in frame from the first base.

Sequenced input: PBMCs. The sequence links TRBV2 to TRBJ1-2; a confident D gene designation cannot be given. The sequence derives from a human donor in good health (CMV status not recorded). Some clones in this sample may be carry-over from other donors' samples. The bases read TGTGCCAGCATTGAAGGGTACGCCTATGGCTACACCTTC. This sequence encodes CASIEGYAYGYTF. Outside the CDR3, residues come from the reference TRBV2 and TRBJ1-2 proteins, so the full variable domain is: EPEVTQTPSHQVTQMGQEVILRCVPISNHLYFYWYRQILGQKVEFLVSFYNNEISEKSEIFDDQFSVERPDGSNFTLKIRSTKLEDSAMYFCASIEGYAYGYTFGSGTRLTVV.